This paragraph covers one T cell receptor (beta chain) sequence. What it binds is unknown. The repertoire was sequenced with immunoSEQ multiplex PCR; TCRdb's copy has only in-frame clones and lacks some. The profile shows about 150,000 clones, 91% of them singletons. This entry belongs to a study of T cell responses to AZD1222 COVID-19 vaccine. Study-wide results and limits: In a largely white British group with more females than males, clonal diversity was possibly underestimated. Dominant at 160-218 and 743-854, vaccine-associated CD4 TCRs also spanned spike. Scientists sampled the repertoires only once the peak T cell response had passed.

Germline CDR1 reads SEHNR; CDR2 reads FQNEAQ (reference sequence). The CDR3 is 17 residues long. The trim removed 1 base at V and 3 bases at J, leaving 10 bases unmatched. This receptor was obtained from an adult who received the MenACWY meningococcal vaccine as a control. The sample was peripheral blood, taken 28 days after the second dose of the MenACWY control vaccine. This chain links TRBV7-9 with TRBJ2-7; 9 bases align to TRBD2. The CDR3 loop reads CASSLGVGGRARYEQYF. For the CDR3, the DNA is TGTGCCAGCAGCTTAGGAGTAGGCGGGAGGGCCCGCTACGAGCAGTACTTC.